These T cell receptor beta chains were read from a single sample in a study of T cell changes during pregnancy in multiple sclerosis. The protocol was immunoSEQ multiplex PCR, while the TCRdb copy is restricted to in-frame clones and leaves out a portion. Of roughly 84,000 clones listed, approximately 92% were seen once; the top ten hold around 1.4%. The sequences come from peripheral blood, collected in the third trimester of pregnancy. These receptors were obtained from a female donor in good health, enrolled as a control in a pregnancy study. Each CDR3 is given with its conserved first and last residue. Fields, in order: V gene, clone size, D gene, J gene, CDR3 protein, CDR3 DNA. A D gene is named only where the DNA matches it firmly. Clone sizes are given selectively: once, few, many, or a class where the clone is expanded.

TRBV5-5	.	TRBD1	TRBJ1-1	CASSRSTGQNTEAFF	TGTGCCAGCAGCCGATCGACAGGGCAGAACACTGAAGCTTTCTTT
TRBV5-1	.	TRBD1	TRBJ2-5	CASSLGQGLGEGQYF	TGCGCCAGCAGCTTGGGACAGGGCCTCGGGGAAGGCCAGTACTTC
TRBV5-1	.	TRBD1	TRBJ2-1	CASSFGTVYNEQFF	TGCGCCAGCAGCTTCGGGACAGTTTACAATGAGCAGTTCTTC
TRBV11-2	.	.	TRBJ2-3	CASSWGRGTDTQYF	TGTGCCAGCAGCTGGGGAAGGGGGACAGATACGCAGTATTTT
TRBV5-1	.	.	TRBJ2-3	CASRLGPSSDTQYF	TGCGCCAGCAGGCTGGGGCCCAGCTCAGATACGCAGTATTTT
TRBV18	.	.	TRBJ1-3	CASSPISSGNTIYF	TGTGCCAGCTCCCCTATTTCTTCTGGAAACACCATATATTTT
TRBV28	.	.	TRBJ1-5	CASLGSKSNQPQHF	TGTGCCAGCCTAGGGAGTAAAAGCAATCAGCCCCAGCATTTT
TRBV9	.	.	TRBJ2-1	CASSVEPLAYEQFF	TGTGCCAGCAGCGTAGAGCCGCTAGCCTATGAGCAGTTCTTC
TRBV30	once	.	TRBJ2-7	CAWSGNTYEQYF	TGTGCCTGGAGTGGAAACACATACGAGCAGTACTTC
TRBV7-7	.	.	TRBJ1-1	CASSLDRNTEAFF	TGTGCCAGCAGCTTGGACAGGAACACTGAAGCTTTCTTT
TRBV27	.	.	TRBJ2-7	CASSFLSPGPSYEQYF	TGTGCCAGCAGTTTCCTATCGCCAGGGCCTTCCTACGAGCAGTACTTC
TRBV28	.	TRBD2	TRBJ2-3	CASKRSGRYGGRDTQYF	TGTGCCAGCAAGCGGTCAGGACGTTACGGGGGGAGAGATACGCAGTATTTT
TRBV11-1	.	.	TRBJ2-3	CASSARLYTDTQYF	TGTGCCAGCAGCGCCCGACTCTATACAGATACGCAGTATTTT
TRBV28	.	TRBD2	TRBJ2-7	CASSSPRTSGTYEQYF	TGTGCCAGCAGTTCACCTCGGACTAGCGGGACCTACGAGCAGTACTTC
TRBV28	.	.	TRBJ1-1	CAVTTVSRNTEAFF	TGTGCCGTTACTACTGTCTCGCGGAACACTGAAGCTTTCTTT
TRBV5-1	.	TRBD2	TRBJ2-3	CASSLLAGGAFTDTQYF	TGCGCCAGCAGCTTGCTAGCGGGAGGAGCTTTCACAGATACGCAGTATTTT
TRBV15	.	TRBD2	TRBJ2-7	CATSREGLAVEQYF	TGTGCCACCAGCAGAGAAGGACTAGCGGTCGAGCAGTACTTC
TRBV9	once	TRBD2	TRBJ2-7	CASKWYCGLAYEQYF	TGTGCCAGCAAGTGGTACTGTGGACTAGCCTACGAGCAGTACTTC
TRBV5-1	.	TRBD1	TRBJ1-5	CASSTTGVGQPQHF	TGCGCCAGCAGCACGACAGGGGTTGGACAGCCCCAGCATTTT
TRBV2	.	.	TRBJ2-7	CASSNRPTNSYEQYF	TGTGCCAGCAGCAACCGGCCAACTAACTCCTACGAGCAGTACTTC
TRBV5-1	.	TRBD1	TRBJ2-7	CASSAMTGLMDEQYF	TGCGCCAGCAGCGCGATGACAGGGCTAATGGACGAGCAGTACTTC
TRBV29-1	.	TRBD1	TRBJ2-2	CSVGPRTGGSNTGELFF	TGCAGCGTTGGCCCCCGGACAGGGGGCTCGAACACCGGGGAGCTGTTTTTT
TRBV5-1	.	.	TRBJ2-1	CASSPIAVSYNEQFF	TGCGCCAGCAGCCCCATAGCGGTTTCCTACAATGAGCAGTTCTTC
TRBV4-1	.	TRBD2	TRBJ2-1	CASSQDAGGPPSDEQFF	TGCGCCAGCAGCCAAGACGCGGGAGGACCCCCAAGTGATGAGCAGTTCTTC
TRBV10-3	.	.	TRBJ2-3	CAISLPDINTQYF	TGTGCCATCAGCCTCCCTGACATTAATACGCAGTATTTT
TRBV21-1	.	.	TRBJ2-1	CASSQSLAGDNEQFF	TGTGCCAGCAGCCAATCTCTAGCGGGAGACAATGAGCAGTTCTTC
TRBV2	.	TRBD2	TRBJ2-5	CASSGLAGALTETQYF	TGTGCCAGCAGTGGGCTAGCGGGAGCTCTTACGGAGACCCAGTACTTC
TRBV7-8	.	.	TRBJ1-2	CASSPDSKAAYGYTF	TGTGCCAGCAGCCCCGACTCCAAAGCCGCCTACGGCTACACCTTC
TRBV6-5	.	.	TRBJ2-1	CASSRSYNEQFF	TGTGCCAGCAGCCGTTCCTACAATGAGCAGTTCTTC
TRBV19	once	TRBD2	TRBJ2-1	CASTSSGTSSNEQFF	TGTGCCAGTACCTCTTCCGGGACTAGTAGCAATGAGCAGTTCTTC
TRBV6-1	.	.	TRBJ2-4	CASSQLQGSGIQYF	TGTGCCAGCAGTCAACTTCAGGGGAGCGGCATTCAGTACTTC
TRBV29-1	.	.	TRBJ1-1	CSAGEGGGTEAFF	TGCAGCGCCGGGGAGGGTGGAGGCACTGAAGCTTTCTTT
TRBV15	.	TRBD2	TRBJ2-7	CATSRDLADSYEQYF	TGTGCCACCAGCAGAGATCTAGCGGACTCTTACGAGCAGTACTTC
TRBV5-1	.	TRBD1	TRBJ2-1	CASSPVGGNRGNEQFF	TGCGCCAGCAGCCCCGTAGGGGGAAACAGGGGGAATGAGCAGTTCTTC
TRBV7-9	.	TRBD1	TRBJ2-1	CASSLATGVYNEQFF	TGTGCCAGCAGCTTAGCAACAGGGGTGTACAATGAGCAGTTCTTC
TRBV28	.	.	TRBJ1-3	CASSLNSPGGNTIYF	TGTGCCAGCAGTTTGAACTCGCCGGGGGGAAACACCATATATTTT
TRBV10-3	.	.	TRBJ2-6	CAISESGGRSGANVLTF	TGTGCCATCAGTGAGTCAGGGGGACGTTCTGGGGCCAACGTCCTGACTTTC